The following is a T cell receptor (beta chain) sequence with its context. Assay: immunoSEQ multiplex PCR; the TCRdb copy retains only in-frame clones and omits some. The data contain some 60,000 clones, 90% to 95% of them seen just once; the ten biggest clones take up about 1.7%. The length of the CDR3 is 13 residues. The germline CDR1 and CDR2 sequences are SQVTM and ANQGSEA. The data belong to a study of T cell changes during pregnancy in multiple sclerosis. The material sequenced was peripheral blood, taken after pregnancy. This TCR came from a female donor with multiple sclerosis, enrolled in a pregnancy study. V and J are TRBV29-1 and TRBJ2-5, with 9 bases lining up with TRBD2. The J call may be wrong; the DNA end is better matched by TRBJ2-7. The CDR3 sequence: CSVHLAGSYEQYF. In nucleotides, the CDR3 is TGCAGCGTCCACCTAGCGGGAAGCTACGAGCAGTACTTC.